This record covers a single T cell receptor beta chain. Its antigen is still unknown. This specimen comes from a study of shared clonotypes between healthy human individuals. On the study more broadly: Used for every donor were three CD4 naive, three CD4 memory, two CD8 naive and one CD8 memory plate.

Investigators divided CD4+ cells into CD45RA+ naive and CD45RA-negative memory subsets. The V gene's germline CDR1 is MNHNS and CDR2 SASEGT. This CDR3 has 16 amino acids. Deletions cut 1 base from V and 0 bases from J, with 10 bases between. This table comes from immunoSEQ multiplex PCR, and its TCRdb copy is limited to in-frame clones, with some not included. Of about 2.3 million clones in the sample, 85% to 95% are singletons; the top ten hold about 0.37%. Study-wide findings and caveats: Memory subsets generally showed lower estimated richness than naive subsets.

This chain uses TRBV6-1 with TRBJ1-5; D remains ambiguous. Sequencing used naive CD4+ T cells from PBMCs. This sample's subset: CD45RA+ positively selected. This TCR was recovered from a man between 18 and 35 years old in good health. Some clones in this sample may be carry-over from other donors' samples. CDR3 bases: TGTGCCAGCAGTGAAGGAGTGGGATATAGCAATCAGCCCCAGCATTTT. Translating gives CASSEGVGYSNQPQHF.